This T cell receptor (beta chain) was sequenced in a study of blood T cell repertoires in COVID-19 (dated by TCRdb to about 2020). About the investigation overall: Collaborator samples came from the United States, Italy and Spain and covered acute and convalescent phases of COVID-19. Deeply sampled blood TCRbeta repertoires from subjects exposed to, actively infected with, or recovered from COVID-19 were included in the dataset. The prospective study material was composed of cDNA or gDNA derived from T cells, B-cell-depleted T cells, or PBMCs. The repertoires were made available in a free public database intended to serve as a resource for research on the immune response to SARS-CoV-2. Where HLA class I and class II types were available, the types were taken from metadata supplied by the sample provider, not from assay-based typing. Samples came from the ongoing ImmuneRACE study (first 160 participants) plus 1,254 subjects from 6 global collaborators. Nearly every sample came with metadata listing a de-identified subject ID, COVID-19 status, age in years and sex. General study outcomes and caveats: Clinical and demographic metadata were provided uncurated, with the amount varying by source and participant.

TCRbeta CDR3 regions were amplified from genomic DNA by means of the immunoSEQ Assay, a bias-controlled multiplex PCR. Per the authors' processing: The number of nucleated cells in each sample was estimated by amplification of reference gene primers within the assay. To quantify the absolute abundance of each unique TCRbeta CDR3 rearrangement, sequence reads were collapsed and filtered. For each sample, productive Simpson clonality was calculated as the square root of Simpson's diversity index across productive rearrangements. TCRdb provides this immuneACCESS table in a form limited to in-frame rearrangements. Some clones are lacking; in checked studies, under half of them reflect an unresolved V gene, and why the rest are absent is not known. V and J calls and clone size are those listed in that table; D and trimming were worked out from the DNA. For this sample the table gives 150,000 to 200,000 clones, of which more than 85% were detected only once. The ten biggest clones cover roughly 2.9% of the sample.

Each collaborating institution followed its own protocols to collect whole blood in K2EDTA tubes. For TCRbeta analysis, collaborator samples were shipped as frozen whole blood, as isolated PBMCs, or as DNA extracted from either sample type. As concerns this clone: There is no known antigen for this receptor. Base qualities are missing; no much larger clone stands one base away.

Trimming takes 0 bases from V and 0 bases from J, and the germline ends sit 12 bases apart. Its CDR3 holds 17 amino acids, cysteine through phenylalanine. CDR3 DNA is the only sequence kept; it has 51 bases, read in frame from the first base. For CDR1 and CDR2, the germline V gene lists SGHNT and YENEEA. Sequencing was carried out using peripheral blood. Here the chain combines TRBV11-3 and TRBJ1-3, with the D gene not confidently named. The sequence came from a woman aged 25 to 39 with active or convalescent COVID-19. The DNA sequence is as follows: TGTGCCAGCAGCTTAGACGGGGTAATGCTCTCTGGAAACACCATATATTTT. This encodes CASSLDGVMLSGNTIYF.